This T cell receptor beta chain was identified during a study of CD8+ T cells in alopecia areata. CDR3 length equals 14 residues. V was clipped by 10 bases and J by 0 bases; unmatched bases: 8. The germline V gene has CDR1 MDHEN and CDR2 SYDVKM. Overall study results and limits: Relative to normal scalp, lesional scalp, especially alopecia totalis/universalis, showed higher clonality.

A few counts support this clone. Antigen: not known. RNA was extracted and reverse transcribed into cDNA as the sequencing template. Measured with immunoSEQ multiplex PCR; TCRdb has only the in-frame clones, and not every one. The sample shows some 120,000 clones, about 50% of them seen only once. The chain has TRBV28 and TRBJ2-7, with 8 bases matching TRBD1. This TCR derives from a human donor with alopecia areata. The sample comprised NKG2D-low CD8+ T cells sorted from blood. CDR3 region: CATEDRDLSYEQYF. CDR3 nucleotide sequence: TGTGCCACCGAGGACAGGGACCTCTCCTACGAGCAGTACTTC.